This T cell receptor beta chain originates from a study of identical twins. This clonotype was detected ten times or more. TCRdb redid the calling of the 5' RACE reads with MiXCR, one entry per CDR3 protein. The sample holds approximately 600,000 distinct CDR3 sequences, 7% to 7.5% seen once. Looked up from germline, CDR1 is MGHRA and CDR2 is YSYEKL. Trimming took 0 bases from V and 2 from J, leaving 21 bases between them. The CDR3 spans 19 residues. These data also featured in a second study, about yellow fever vaccine responses in identical twins.

This sequence joins TRBV4-1 and TRBJ2-3; TRBD2 might be the D (6 bases). This sequence originates from a woman between 18 and 30 years old in good health. The sample was PBMCs. In nucleotides, the CDR3 is TGCGCCAGCAGCCAAGATTATTCCCCGGTGGAGGGGTTCACAGATACGCAGTATTTT. As protein: CASSQDYSPVEGFTDTQYF.